The rows below give T cell receptor beta chains drawn from one sample of a study of T-cell reconstitution after alpha-beta-depleted transplantation in children. From the PCR reads, TCRdb called clonotypes with MiXCR, one entry per CDR3 protein. The table includes under 350,000 distinct CDR3 sequences, 9.9% detected once. The sequencing used PBMCs from the stem cell graft donor, collected from the stem cell graft. The receptors were sampled from a human donor who donated a stem cell graft to a child with SCID. Both conserved end residues are part of each CDR3. Each record gives: D gene, clone size, J gene, CDR3 length, V gene, CDR3 protein, CDR3 DNA. The D gene is left open where the match is weak. Rows give clone size only sometimes, using once, few, many, or a class for an expanded clone.

>TRBD1|few|TRBJ1-2|14|TRBV6-5
CASSYVAGGYGYTF
TGTGCCAGCAGTTACGTGGCAGGGGGCTATGGCTACACCTTC
>-|-|TRBJ2-7|15|TRBV5-5
CASSFMGAGRDEQYF
TGTGCCAGCAGCTTTATGGGGGCAGGGCGCGACGAGCAGTACTTC
>TRBD1|-|TRBJ2-2|14|TRBV2
CATPGRGQAGELFF
TGTGCCACCCCCGGTAGGGGGCAAGCCGGGGAGCTGTTTTTT
>-|few|TRBJ2-1|13|TRBV14
CASSQVAGAEQFF
TGTGCCAGCAGCCAAGTGGCGGGGGCTGAGCAGTTCTTC
>-|-|TRBJ2-7|14|TRBV20-1
CSARDQADLYEQYF
TGCAGTGCTAGAGATCAGGCTGATCTCTACGAGCAGTACTTC
>-|few|TRBJ1-5|14|TRBV27
CASRSGSGNQPQHF
TGTGCCAGCAGGTCGGGCAGTGGCAATCAGCCCCAGCATTTT
>TRBD1|-|TRBJ1-1|12|TRBV20-1
CSAAPGGAEAFF
TGCAGTGCTGCCCCAGGGGGCGCGGAAGCTTTCTTT
>-|few|TRBJ2-7|13|TRBV10-2
CASRGATSYEQYF
TGCGCCAGCAGGGGGGCAACCTCCTACGAGCAGTACTTC
>TRBD1|many|TRBJ1-2|13|TRBV10-2
CASSADRNYGYTF
TGCGCCAGCAGTGCGGACAGGAACTATGGCTACACCTTC
>-|-|TRBJ2-1|14|TRBV6-1
CASSAAITCNEQFF
TGTGCCAGCAGTGCCGCGATCACCTGCAATGAGCAGTTCTTC
>TRBD1|-|TRBJ1-2|13|TRBV29-1
CSVGPGQGVGYTF
TGCAGCGTTGGCCCGGGACAGGGTGTTGGCTACACCTTC
>-|-|TRBJ2-3|12|TRBV29-1
CSVVSGVDTQYF
TGCAGCGTTGTGTCGGGGGTGGATACGCAGTATTTT
>TRBD2|few|TRBJ2-1|15|TRBV20-1
CSARDGGGAVYEQFF
TGCAGTGCTAGAGACGGCGGGGGGGCGGTCTATGAGCAGTTCTTC
>TRBD1|many|TRBJ2-5|13|TRBV5-1
CASSGTAQETQYF
TGCGCCAGCAGCGGGACAGCCCAAGAGACCCAGTACTTC
>-|-|TRBJ2-3|16|TRBV20-1
CSAQAGDDGYTDTQYF
TGCAGTGCTCAAGCAGGGGACGACGGATACACAGATACGCAGTATTTT
>TRBD2|few|TRBJ2-3|15|TRBV7-9
CASSPSGGLTDTQYF
TGTGCCAGCAGCCCCAGCGGGGGTTTGACAGATACGCAGTATTTT
>-|many|TRBJ2-2|18|TRBV4-2
CASSQDTSITSRAGELFF
TGTGCCAGCAGCCAAGATACGTCGATAACCTCGAGGGCCGGGGAGCTGTTTTTT
>-|few|TRBJ2-3|12|TRBV7-9
CASPSYTDTQYF
TGTGCCAGCCCCTCGTACACAGATACGCAGTATTTT
>-|-|TRBJ2-3|15|TRBV20-1
CSAFGTTRGTDTQYF
TGCAGTGCCTTTGGGACAACCCGAGGCACAGATACGCAGTATTTT
>-|many|TRBJ1-1|13|TRBV5-1
CASSLARDTEAFF
TGCGCCAGCAGCCTAGCCCGGGACACTGAAGCTTTCTTT
>-|few|TRBJ2-5|13|TRBV20-1
CSGVGARQETQYF
TGCAGTGGGGTGGGGGCTCGACAAGAGACCCAGTACTTC
>-|few|TRBJ1-3|14|TRBV10-2
CASSEQTSGNTIYF
TGCGCCAGCAGTGAACAGACTTCAGGAAACACCATATATTTT
>-|few|TRBJ2-1|15|TRBV5-6
CASTLGLTFYNEQFF
TGTGCCAGCACCTTGGGGCTAACCTTCTACAATGAGCAGTTCTTC
>-|once|TRBJ1-5|14|TRBV5-5
CASSSHGRNQPQHF
TGTGCCAGCAGCTCGCACGGCCGGAATCAGCCCCAGCATTTT
>-|many|TRBJ2-7|15|TRBV6-5
CASSSPTLSSYEQYF
TGTGCCAGCAGTTCTCCGACCTTAAGCTCCTACGAGCAGTACTTC
>TRBD1|few|TRBJ2-5|14|TRBV5-1
CASSPVGTGETQYF
TGCGCCAGCAGCCCTGTCGGGACAGGAGAGACCCAGTACTTC
>-|many|TRBJ2-5|17|TRBV5-6
CASSLIIARSNQETQYF
TGTGCCAGCAGCTTGATTATAGCTCGGTCCAACCAAGAGACCCAGTACTTC
>-|few|TRBJ2-5|14|TRBV11-2
CASSSHGFPKTQYF
TGTGCCAGCAGCTCCCATGGGTTCCCCAAGACCCAGTACTTC
>TRBD1|few|TRBJ2-5|15|TRBV7-9
CASSTGQGAEETQYF
TGTGCCAGCAGCACGGGACAGGGGGCAGAAGAGACCCAGTACTTC
>-|few|TRBJ2-2|14|TRBV10-1
CASSDFPSTGELFF
TGCGCCAGCAGTGACTTCCCCAGCACCGGGGAGCTGTTTTTT
>TRBD2|many|TRBJ2-5|17|TRBV6-5
CASSSPRLGGDQETQYF
TGTGCCAGCAGTTCCCCGCGACTCGGGGGGGATCAAGAGACCCAGTACTTC
>-|many|TRBJ2-7|12|TRBV12-3/TRBV12-4
CASSLAGIEQYF
TGTGCCAGCAGTTTAGCCGGGATCGAGCAGTACTTC
>-|few|TRBJ2-3|15|TRBV5-1
CASSPTGPTADTQYF
TGCGCCAGCAGCCCGACGGGACCGACGGCAGATACGCAGTATTTT
>TRBD2|-|TRBJ2-2|16|TRBV6-1
CASSRSGGADTGELFF
TGTGCCAGCAGCCGTAGCGGGGGGGCGGACACCGGGGAGCTGTTTTTT
>TRBD1|-|TRBJ2-5|16|TRBV7-3
CASSPRGQGVGETQYF
TGTGCCAGCAGCCCTAGGGGACAGGGCGTGGGAGAGACCCAGTACTTC
>TRBD2|many|TRBJ2-3|18|TRBV28
CASSWFLAGVVFTDTQYF
TGTGCCAGCAGTTGGTTCCTAGCGGGGGTGGTTTTCACAGATACGCAGTATTTT
>-|-|TRBJ1-3|12|TRBV29-1
CSVEAPTNTIYF
TGCAGCGTTGAAGCCCCTACAAACACCATATATTTT
>TRBD1|few|TRBJ2-7|13|TRBV5-1
CASSRDSPNEQYF
TGCGCCAGCAGCCGGGACAGCCCTAACGAGCAGTACTTC
>-|many|TRBJ2-7|13|TRBV7-8
CASSLNEVAAQYF
TGTGCCAGCAGCTTAAATGAGGTCGCCGCGCAGTACTTC
>-|few|TRBJ2-2|12|TRBV12-3/TRBV12-4
CASDSNTGELFF
TGTGCCAGCGACAGCAACACCGGGGAGCTGTTTTTT
>-|-|TRBJ1-4|14|TRBV20-1
CSAAPPLGGEKLFF
TGCAGTGCTGCTCCCCCCCTAGGTGGTGAAAAACTGTTTTTT
>-|-|TRBJ2-2|12|TRBV29-1
CSKRGAGGELFF
TGCAGCAAAAGAGGGGCGGGCGGGGAGCTGTTTTTT
>TRBD1|-|TRBJ1-1|12|TRBV29-1
CVTTGGNTEAFF
TGCGTCACGACAGGGGGAAACACTGAAGCTTTCTTT
>-|many|TRBJ2-7|13|TRBV25-1
CASSGGTVYEQYF
TGTGCCAGCAGTGGAGGGACTGTCTACGAGCAGTACTTC
>-|few|TRBJ2-7|13|TRBV5-6
CASSLFAGYEQYF
TGTGCCAGCAGCTTATTCGCGGGCTACGAGCAGTACTTC
>TRBD2|-|TRBJ2-3|15|TRBV6-2/TRBV6-3
CASSIRRGSTDTQYF
TGTGCCAGCAGTATAAGGCGGGGGAGCACAGATACGCAGTATTTT
>-|few|TRBJ2-7|13|TRBV6-2/TRBV6-3
CASSPSGSYEQYF
TGTGCCAGCAGCCCCTCGGGGTCCTACGAGCAGTACTTC
>-|-|TRBJ2-1|13|TRBV29-1
CSVDLSGYNEQFF
TGCAGCGTTGATCTAAGCGGCTACAATGAGCAGTTCTTC
>TRBD1|few|TRBJ2-2|16|TRBV2
CASSEEEQGLSGELFF
TGTGCCAGCAGTGAAGAAGAACAGGGGTTAAGCGGGGAGCTGTTTTTT
>TRBD1|-|TRBJ2-1|15|TRBV24-1
CATSDVGTGGNEQFF
TGTGCCACCAGTGATGTTGGGACAGGGGGCAATGAGCAGTTCTTC
>-|-|TRBJ2-1|15|TRBV11-2
CASSSRSFSYNEQFF
TGTGCCAGCAGCTCTAGGTCCTTCTCCTACAATGAGCAGTTCTTC
>-|few|TRBJ2-1|14|TRBV4-1
CASSPGLMYNEQFF
TGCGCCAGCAGCCCGGGACTCATGTACAATGAGCAGTTCTTC
>-|many|TRBJ2-1|16|TRBV15
CATSTLSLGSLNEQFF
TGTGCCACCAGCACACTTTCACTTGGGTCTCTGAATGAGCAGTTCTTC
>-|few|TRBJ2-7|15|TRBV6-2/TRBV6-3
CASYSRQTNSYEQYF
TGTGCCAGCTATAGTCGGCAGACTAACTCCTACGAGCAGTACTTC
>-|few|TRBJ2-2|16|TRBV3-1
CASSQAGTSSTGELFF
TGTGCCAGCAGCCAAGCAGGGACTTCCAGCACCGGGGAGCTGTTTTTT
>-|-|TRBJ1-2|15|TRBV7-2
CASSSAGTWRYGYTF
TGTGCCAGCAGTTCTGCCGGGACATGGCGCTATGGCTACACCTTC
>TRBD2|many|TRBJ2-1|17|TRBV27
CASSSLFAGGVYNEQFF
TGTGCCAGCAGTTCTCTTTTCGCGGGGGGGGTTTACAATGAGCAGTTCTTC
>-|-|TRBJ1-5|18|TRBV6-5
CASSYSFPGEPRVAAQHF
TGTGCCAGCAGTTACTCTTTCCCAGGCGAACCGAGGGTTGCGGCCCAGCATTTT
>TRBD1|few|TRBJ1-1|15|TRBV5-1
CASSKDRGLVAEAFF
TGCGCCAGCAGCAAGGACAGGGGGCTAGTCGCTGAAGCTTTCTTT
>-|few|TRBJ1-6|16|TRBV5-8
CASSLDPAGYNSPLHF
TGTGCCAGCAGCTTGGATCCTGCGGGTTATAATTCACCCCTCCACTTT